The rows below give T cell receptor beta chains drawn from one sample of a study of T cell responses to AZD1222 COVID-19 vaccine. The data were produced by immunoSEQ multiplex PCR, yet TCRdb's version contains in-frame clones alone and is incomplete. The sample shows approximately 69,000 clones, roughly 85% of them seen only once. This sample comprised peripheral blood, obtained 28 days after the second AZD1222 dose. All receptors come from an adult who received the AZD1222 COVID-19 vaccine. Both conserved end residues are part of each CDR3. A D gene is named only where the DNA matches it firmly. Clone size, where shown, is once, few, many, or a class for clones that have expanded.

clone size: .
D gene: TRBD2
J gene: TRBJ2-7
V gene: TRBV6-6
CDR3 protein: CASKASGAYEQYF
CDR3 DNA: TGTGCCAGCAAAGCTAGCGGGGCCTACGAGCAGTACTTC

clone size: .
D gene: .
J gene: TRBJ2-4
V gene: TRBV21-1
CDR3 protein: CASLGRQGSRIAKNIQYF
CDR3 DNA: TGTGCCAGCCTCGGGAGACAGGGGAGCCGAATAGCCAAAAACATTCAGTACTTC

clone size: .
D gene: .
J gene: TRBJ2-7
V gene: TRBV10-3
CDR3 protein: CAISESAAETYEQYF
CDR3 DNA: TGTGCCATCAGTGAGTCAGCTGCGGAGACCTACGAGCAGTACTTC

clone size: .
D gene: TRBD1
J gene: TRBJ1-1
V gene: TRBV19
CDR3 protein: CASIKGGTGIMNTEAFF
CDR3 DNA: TGTGCCAGTATTAAAGGGGGGACAGGGATAATGAACACTGAAGCTTTCTTT

clone size: .
D gene: .
J gene: TRBJ1-3
V gene: TRBV6-5
CDR3 protein: CASSPLRGIYF
CDR3 DNA: TGTGCCAGCAGTCCACTAAGGGGGATATATTTT

clone size: .
D gene: .
J gene: TRBJ2-1
V gene: TRBV5-1
CDR3 protein: CASSQGVSRHNEQFF
CDR3 DNA: TGCGCCAGCAGCCAGGGTGTAAGCCGACACAATGAGCAGTTCTTC

clone size: .
D gene: .
J gene: TRBJ2-7
V gene: TRBV5-1
CDR3 protein: CASSLEGMRTYEQYF
CDR3 DNA: TGCGCCAGCAGCTTGGAGGGGATGAGGACCTACGAGCAGTACTTC

clone size: .
D gene: .
J gene: TRBJ1-1
V gene: TRBV29-1
CDR3 protein: CSVEGPNTEAFF
CDR3 DNA: TGCAGCGTTGAGGGCCCGAACACTGAAGCTTTCTTT

clone size: .
D gene: .
J gene: TRBJ1-3
V gene: TRBV5-1
CDR3 protein: CASSLDGPNSGNTIYF
CDR3 DNA: TGCGCCAGCAGCTTGGACGGACCGAACTCTGGAAACACCATATATTTT

clone size: once
D gene: TRBD2
J gene: TRBJ2-5
V gene: TRBV5-1
CDR3 protein: CASSPGLGETQYF
CDR3 DNA: TGCGCCAGCAGCCCGGGACTAGGAGAGACCCAGTACTTC

clone size: .
D gene: TRBD2
J gene: TRBJ2-7
V gene: TRBV11-2
CDR3 protein: CASRLTSNYEQYF
CDR3 DNA: TGTGCCAGCAGACTGACTAGCAACTACGAGCAGTACTTC

clone size: .
D gene: TRBD2
J gene: TRBJ2-7
V gene: TRBV5-1
CDR3 protein: CASKASGTAYEQYF
CDR3 DNA: TGCGCCAGCAAGGCTAGCGGAACCGCCTACGAGCAGTACTTC

clone size: .
D gene: .
J gene: TRBJ2-4
V gene: TRBV11-3
CDR3 protein: CASSSRTGKGDIQYF
CDR3 DNA: TGTGCCAGCAGCTCTCGGACGGGAAAAGGGGACATTCAGTACTTC